This T cell receptor beta chain was recorded in a study of blood T cell repertoires in COVID-19 (dated by TCRdb to about 2020). Broadly, across the study: Samples from collaborators originated in the United States, Italy and Spain and spanned both the acute and convalescent phases of COVID-19. Where available, HLA class I and class II types were obtained from metadata supplied by the sample provider rather than from assay-based typing. The material from the prospective study consisted of cDNA or gDNA derived from T cells, B-cell-depleted T cells, or PBMCs. A de-identified subject ID, COVID-19 status, age in years and sex were almost always included in the sample metadata. The samples were drawn from two sources: the first 160 participants of the ongoing ImmuneRACE study, and 950 to 1,500 subjects contributed by 6 global collaborators. The repertoires were made available in a free public database intended to serve as a resource for research on the immune response to SARS-CoV-2. Deeply sampled blood TCRbeta repertoires from subjects exposed to, actively infected with, or recovered from COVID-19 were included in the dataset. What the study reported, not specific to this receptor: How much clinical and demographic metadata was included differed by source and by participant, and the metadata was provided uncurated.

The CDR3 sequence holds 18 residues, the cysteine and phenylalanine included. Solely the CDR3 DNA is kept, with 54 bases framed from the first base. The germline V end is reduced by 3 bases and the J end by 2 bases; junction bases left unmatched: 10. The germline V gene yields MDHEN for CDR1 and SYDVKM for CDR2. Whole blood was collected in K2EDTA tubes by collaborating institutions according to the institutions' own protocols. Collaborator samples were shipped for TCRbeta analysis as frozen whole blood, isolated PBMCs, or DNA extracted from either sample type. TCRbeta CDR3 regions were amplified from genomic DNA using the immunoSEQ Assay, a bias-controlled multiplex PCR. The original methods were these. The number of nucleated cells in each sample was estimated from the amplification of reference gene primers within the assay. To quantify the absolute abundance of each unique TCRbeta CDR3 rearrangement, sequence reads were collapsed and filtered. For each sample, productive Simpson clonality was calculated as the square root of Simpson's diversity index across productive rearrangements. Imported from immuneACCESS, the table was reduced by TCRdb to in-frame sequences with V and J called. These copies leave out some clones; in studies compared against another copy, an unresolved V gene accounts for under half, and the cause of the remainder is not known. That table gives V, J and clone size, and the DNA gave D and trimming. The sample records about 63,000 clones, over 90% of which are singletons. The top ten clonotypes cover around 4.3% of the sample.

As to this clone: Which antigen it targets is not known. No per-base quality is available; no much larger clone lies one base away.

This receptor was obtained from a man in his fifties with active COVID-19. The sequenced sample consisted of peripheral blood. The rearranged segments are TRBV28 and TRBJ2-1; a stretch of 10 junction bases matches TRBD1. CDR3 region: CASSFSPWTGGTYNEQFF. The bases read TGTGCCAGCAGTTTCTCGCCATGGACAGGGGGAACCTACAATGAGCAGTTCTTC.